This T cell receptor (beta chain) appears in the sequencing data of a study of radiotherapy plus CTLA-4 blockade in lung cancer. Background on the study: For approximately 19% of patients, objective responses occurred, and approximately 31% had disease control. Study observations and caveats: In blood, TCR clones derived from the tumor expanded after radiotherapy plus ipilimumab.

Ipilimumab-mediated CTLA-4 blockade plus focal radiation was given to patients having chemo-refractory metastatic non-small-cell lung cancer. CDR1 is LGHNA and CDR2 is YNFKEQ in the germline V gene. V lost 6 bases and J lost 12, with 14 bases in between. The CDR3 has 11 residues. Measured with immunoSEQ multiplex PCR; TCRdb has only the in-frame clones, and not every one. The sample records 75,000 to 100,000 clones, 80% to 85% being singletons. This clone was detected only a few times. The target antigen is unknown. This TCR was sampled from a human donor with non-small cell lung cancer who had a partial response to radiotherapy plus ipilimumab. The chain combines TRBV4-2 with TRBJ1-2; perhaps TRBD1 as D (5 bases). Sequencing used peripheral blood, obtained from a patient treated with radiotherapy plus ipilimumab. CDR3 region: CASSSAGVHTF. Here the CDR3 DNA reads TGTGCCAGCAGTTCAGCGGGGGTACACACCTTC.